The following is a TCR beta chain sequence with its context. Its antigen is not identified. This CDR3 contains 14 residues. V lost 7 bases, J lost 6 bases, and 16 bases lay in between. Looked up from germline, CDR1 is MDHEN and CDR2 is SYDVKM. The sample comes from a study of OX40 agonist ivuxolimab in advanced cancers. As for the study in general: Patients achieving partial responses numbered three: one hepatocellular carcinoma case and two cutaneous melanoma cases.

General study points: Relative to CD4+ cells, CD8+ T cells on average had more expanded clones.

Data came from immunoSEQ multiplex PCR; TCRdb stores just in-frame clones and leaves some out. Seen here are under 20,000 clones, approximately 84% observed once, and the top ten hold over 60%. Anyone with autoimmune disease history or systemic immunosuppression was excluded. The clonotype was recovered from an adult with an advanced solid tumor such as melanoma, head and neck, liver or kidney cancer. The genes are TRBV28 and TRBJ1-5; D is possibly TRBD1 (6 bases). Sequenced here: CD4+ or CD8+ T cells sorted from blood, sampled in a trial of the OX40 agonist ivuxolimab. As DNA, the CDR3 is TGTGCCAGCAATAACAGGGTTGGCGTTCAGCCCCAGCATTTT. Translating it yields CASNNRVGVQPQHF. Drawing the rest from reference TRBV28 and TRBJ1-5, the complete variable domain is DVKVTQSSRYLVKRTGEKVFLECVQDMDHENMFWYRQDPGLGLRLIYFSYDVKMKEKGDIPEGYSVSREKKERFSLILESASTNQTSMYLCASNNRVGVQPQHFGDGTRLSIL.